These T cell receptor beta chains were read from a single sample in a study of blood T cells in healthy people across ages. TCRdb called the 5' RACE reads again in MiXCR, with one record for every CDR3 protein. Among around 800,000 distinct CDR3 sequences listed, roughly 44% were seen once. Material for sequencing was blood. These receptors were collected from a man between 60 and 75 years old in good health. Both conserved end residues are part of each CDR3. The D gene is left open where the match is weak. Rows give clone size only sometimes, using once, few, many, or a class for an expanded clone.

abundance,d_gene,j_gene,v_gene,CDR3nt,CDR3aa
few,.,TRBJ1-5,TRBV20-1,TGCAGTGCTAGAGATCAGGGGTTAAGCAATCAGCCCCAGCATTTT,CSARDQGLSNQPQHF
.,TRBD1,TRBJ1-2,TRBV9,TGTGCCAGCAGCGGGACAGGGTTTGACTATGGCTACACCTTC,CASSGTGFDYGYTF
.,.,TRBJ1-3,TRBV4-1,TGCGCCAGCAGCCAAGTCTGGCAGGCTTCCTCTGGAAACACCATATATTTT,CASSQVWQASSGNTIYF
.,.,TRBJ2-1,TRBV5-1,TGCGCCAGCAGCTTAGTGGACCGAGGATACAATGAGCAGTTCTTC,CASSLVDRGYNEQFF
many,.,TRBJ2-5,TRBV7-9,TGTGCCAGCAGCCTAGATGTAATGCGGGGCCAAGAGACCCAGTACTTC,CASSLDVMRGQETQYF
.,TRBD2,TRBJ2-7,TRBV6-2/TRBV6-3,TGTGCCAGCACCCCCGGGACTAGCATATACAATGAGCAGTACTTC,CASTPGTSIYNEQYF
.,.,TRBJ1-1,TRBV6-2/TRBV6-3,TGTGCCAGCAGTTCACACACGAACACTGAAGCTTTCTTT,CASSSHTNTEAFF
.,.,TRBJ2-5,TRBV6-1,TGTGCCAGCACATCCGGGCCAAGCGTAGCTCAAGAGACCCAGTACTTC,CASTSGPSVAQETQYF
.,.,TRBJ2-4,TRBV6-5,TGTGCCAGCAGTTACGGGGGGACGTCGGAGACCAAGTACTTC,CASSYGGTSETKYF
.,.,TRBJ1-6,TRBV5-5,TGTGCCAGCAGTAACAGAAGCTCCTATAATTCACCCCTCCACTTT,CASSNRSSYNSPLHF
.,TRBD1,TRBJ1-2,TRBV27,TGTGTCAGCAGTTTATCAGGGGGCACCTATGGCTACACCTTC,CVSSLSGGTYGYTF
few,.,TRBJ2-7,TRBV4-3,TGCGCCAGCAGCCAAGGAGGTGGAGCCTACGAGCAGTACTTC,CASSQGGGAYEQYF
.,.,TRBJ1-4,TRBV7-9,TGTGCCAGCAGCGAAACCGACTGGAATGAAAAACTGTTTTTT,CASSETDWNEKLFF
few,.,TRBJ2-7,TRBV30,TGTGCCTGGAGCTTTAGATTAACAGAATTCTCCTACGAGCAGTACTTC,CAWSFRLTEFSYEQYF
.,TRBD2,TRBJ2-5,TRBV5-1,TGCGCCAGCAGCCACGGAGGGCTAGCGGGGGAAGAGACCCAGTACTTC,CASSHGGLAGEETQYF
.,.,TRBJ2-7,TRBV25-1,TGTGCCAGCAGTGACCTTGCGGGGAGGAGCTCCTACAATGAGCAGTACTTC,CASSDLAGRSSYNEQYF
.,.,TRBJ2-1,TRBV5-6,TGTGCCAGCGGGCCGACAGGAGTAAAAAACAATGAGCAGTTCTTC,CASGPTGVKNNEQFF
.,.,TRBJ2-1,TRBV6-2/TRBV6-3,TGTGCCAGCAGTTACATACAGGCCGGTTCCTACAATGAGCAGTTCTTC,CASSYIQAGSYNEQFF
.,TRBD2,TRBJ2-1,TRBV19,TGTGCCAGTAGTTTGGGACTAGTATTCAATGAGCAGTTCTTC,CASSLGLVFNEQFF
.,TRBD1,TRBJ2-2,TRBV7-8,TGTGCCAGCAGCTTAAGTTGGACAGGGGGACCCGGGGAGCTGTTTTTT,CASSLSWTGGPGELFF
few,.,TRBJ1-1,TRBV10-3,TGTGCCATCAGTGATCTGGTGAAAAACACTGAAGCTTTCTTT,CAISDLVKNTEAFF
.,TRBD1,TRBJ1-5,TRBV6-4,TGTGCCAGCAGTGATGAGACAGGGCGCCATTCTCGTGACCCTAGCAATCAGCCCCAGCATTTT,CASSDETGRHSRDPSNQPQHF
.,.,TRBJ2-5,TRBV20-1,TGCAGTGCTAGAGATGTCCGGCAGGGGCAAGAGACCCAGTACTTC,CSARDVRQGQETQYF
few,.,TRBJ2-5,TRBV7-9,TGTGCCAGCAGCTTAGCGGGCACCCAATGGTACCAAGAGACCCAGTACTTC,CASSLAGTQWYQETQYF
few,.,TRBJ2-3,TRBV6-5,TGTGCCAGCAGTTACTCGCGGCGGGGTCTCACAGATACGCAGTATTTT,CASSYSRRGLTDTQYF
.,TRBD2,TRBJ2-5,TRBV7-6,TGTGCCAGCAGCTTAGTGGCGGGGGACTCCGAGACCCAGTACTTC,CASSLVAGDSETQYF
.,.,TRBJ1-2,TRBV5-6,TGTGCCAGCAGCTTTGGGCTGGGGAACTATGGCTACACCTTC,CASSFGLGNYGYTF
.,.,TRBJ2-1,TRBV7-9,TGTGCCAGCAGCTTCGACATCTCCTACAATGAGCAGTTCTTC,CASSFDISYNEQFF
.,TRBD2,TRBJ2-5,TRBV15,TGTGCCACCAGCGACTTTGCGGGGGAGGCCCAGTACTTC,CATSDFAGEAQYF
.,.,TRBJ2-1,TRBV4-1,TGCGCCAGCAGCCCGACGGCCACTCACAATGAGCAGTTCTTC,CASSPTATHNEQFF
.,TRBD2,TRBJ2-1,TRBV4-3,TGCGCCAGCAGCCAAGATGCCCCTTCTGGTGGCGGGAGAACCTACAATGAGCAGTTCTTC,CASSQDAPSGGGRTYNEQFF
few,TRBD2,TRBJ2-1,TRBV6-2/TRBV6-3,TGTGCCAGCAGCCTCACGGGACTAGGAGGCAATGAGCAGTTCTTC,CASSLTGLGGNEQFF
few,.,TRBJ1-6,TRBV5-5,TGTGCCAGCAGCTTTGTATGGACAGCACTCTCACCCCTCCACTTT,CASSFVWTALSPLHF
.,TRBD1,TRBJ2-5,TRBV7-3,TGTGCCAGCAGCTTATACGGGGACAGGAAGCAGTACTTC,CASSLYGDRKQYF
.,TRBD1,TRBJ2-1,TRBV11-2,TGTGCCAGCAGCTCCCCGGGACAGGGGCCTTACAATGAGCAGTTCTTC,CASSSPGQGPYNEQFF
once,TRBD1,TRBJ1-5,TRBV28,TGTGCCAGCACCGAACTGGACAGGGGGGGGAGACAGCCCCAGCATTTT,CASTELDRGGRQPQHF
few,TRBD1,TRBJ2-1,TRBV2,TGTGCCAGCAGTGTGGGGACAGCCCGGGCGAATGAGCAGTTCTTC,CASSVGTARANEQFF
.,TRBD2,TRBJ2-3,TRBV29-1,TGCAGCGTTGAACCCCGGACTAGCGGGGGAGATACGCAGTATTTT,CSVEPRTSGGDTQYF
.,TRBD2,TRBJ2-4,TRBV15,TGTGCCACCAGCAGTAGTATAACAGCGGGACTCAAAAACATTCAGTACTTC,CATSSSITAGLKNIQYF
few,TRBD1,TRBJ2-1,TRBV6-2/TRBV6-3,TGTGCCAGCAGGACAGGGGTAAGGGACCCAAATGAGCAGTTCTTC,CASRTGVRDPNEQFF